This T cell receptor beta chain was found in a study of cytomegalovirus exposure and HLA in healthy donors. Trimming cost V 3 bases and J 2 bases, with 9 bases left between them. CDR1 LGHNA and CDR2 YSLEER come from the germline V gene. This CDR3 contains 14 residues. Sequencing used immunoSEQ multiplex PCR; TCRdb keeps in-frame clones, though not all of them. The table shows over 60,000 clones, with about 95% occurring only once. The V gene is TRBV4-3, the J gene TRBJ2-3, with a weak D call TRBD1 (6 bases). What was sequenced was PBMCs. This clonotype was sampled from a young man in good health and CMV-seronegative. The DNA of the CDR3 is TGCGCCAGCAGCCACGGGACATTCACAGATACGCAGTATTTT. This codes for CASSHGTFTDTQYF.